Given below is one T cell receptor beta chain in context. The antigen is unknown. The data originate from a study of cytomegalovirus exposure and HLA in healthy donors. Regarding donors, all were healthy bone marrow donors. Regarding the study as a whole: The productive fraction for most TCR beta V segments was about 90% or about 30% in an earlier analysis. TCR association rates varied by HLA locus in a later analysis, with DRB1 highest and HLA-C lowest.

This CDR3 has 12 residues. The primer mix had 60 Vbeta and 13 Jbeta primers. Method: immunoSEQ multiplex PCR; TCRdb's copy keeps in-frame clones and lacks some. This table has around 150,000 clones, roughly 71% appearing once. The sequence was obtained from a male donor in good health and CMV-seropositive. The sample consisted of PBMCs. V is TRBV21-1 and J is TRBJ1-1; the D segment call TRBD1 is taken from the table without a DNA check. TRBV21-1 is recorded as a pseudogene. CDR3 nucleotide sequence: TGTGCCAGCCCCCAGGAGACGACAGTGGCTTTCTTT. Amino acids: CASPQETTVAFF.